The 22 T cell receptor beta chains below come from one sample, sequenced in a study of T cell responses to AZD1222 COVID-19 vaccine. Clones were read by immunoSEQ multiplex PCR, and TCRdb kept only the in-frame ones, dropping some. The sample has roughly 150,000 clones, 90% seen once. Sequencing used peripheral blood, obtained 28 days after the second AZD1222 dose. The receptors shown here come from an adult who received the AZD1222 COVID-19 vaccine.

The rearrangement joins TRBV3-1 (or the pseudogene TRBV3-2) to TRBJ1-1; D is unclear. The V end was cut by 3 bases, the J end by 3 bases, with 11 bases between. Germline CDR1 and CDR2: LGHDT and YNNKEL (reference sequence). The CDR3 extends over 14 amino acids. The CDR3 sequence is CASSHGLIDTEAFF. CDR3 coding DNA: TGTGCCAGCAGCCACGGATTGATAGACACTGAAGCTTTCTTT.

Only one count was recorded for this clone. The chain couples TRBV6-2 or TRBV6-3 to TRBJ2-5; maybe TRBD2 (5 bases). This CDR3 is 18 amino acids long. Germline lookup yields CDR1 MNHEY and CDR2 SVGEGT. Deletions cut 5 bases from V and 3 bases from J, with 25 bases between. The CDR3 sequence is CASSRPFEVTPTKETQYF. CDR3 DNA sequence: TGTGCCAGCAGTAGACCCTTCGAGGTCACGCCGACTAAAGAGACCCAGTACTTC.

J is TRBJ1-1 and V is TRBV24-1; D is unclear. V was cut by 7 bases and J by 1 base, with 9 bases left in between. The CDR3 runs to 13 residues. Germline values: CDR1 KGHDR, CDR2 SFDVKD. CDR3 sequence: CATRATGNTEAFF. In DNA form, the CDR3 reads TGTGCCACCAGGGCGACGGGGAACACTGAAGCTTTCTTT.

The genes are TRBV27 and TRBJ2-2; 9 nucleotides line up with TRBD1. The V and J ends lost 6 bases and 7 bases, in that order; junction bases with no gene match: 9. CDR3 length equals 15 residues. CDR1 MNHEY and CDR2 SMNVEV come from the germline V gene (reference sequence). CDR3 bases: TGTGCCAGCAGGCACAGGGGGCTGATCGACGGGGAGCTGTTTTTT. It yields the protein CASRHRGLIDGELFF.

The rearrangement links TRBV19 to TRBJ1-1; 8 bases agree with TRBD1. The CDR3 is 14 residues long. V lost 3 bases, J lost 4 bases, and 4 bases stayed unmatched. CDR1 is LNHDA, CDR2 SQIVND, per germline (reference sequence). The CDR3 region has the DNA TGTGCCAGTAGTATGGACAGGGTGGGCACTGAAGCTTTCTTT. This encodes CASSMDRVGTEAFF.

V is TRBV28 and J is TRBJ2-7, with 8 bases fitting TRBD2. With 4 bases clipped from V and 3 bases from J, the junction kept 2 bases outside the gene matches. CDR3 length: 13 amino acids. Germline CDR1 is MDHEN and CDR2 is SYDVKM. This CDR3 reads CASSSGTSYEQYF. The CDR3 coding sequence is TGTGCCAGCAGTTCCGGGACTAGCTACGAGCAGTACTTC.

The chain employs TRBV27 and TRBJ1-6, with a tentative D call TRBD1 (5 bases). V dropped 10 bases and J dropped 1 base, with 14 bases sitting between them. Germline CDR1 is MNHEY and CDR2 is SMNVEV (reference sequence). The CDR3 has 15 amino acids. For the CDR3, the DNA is TGTGCCACCCATGGGGGGGGATCCTATAATTCACCCCTCCACTTT. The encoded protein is CATHGGGSYNSPLHF.

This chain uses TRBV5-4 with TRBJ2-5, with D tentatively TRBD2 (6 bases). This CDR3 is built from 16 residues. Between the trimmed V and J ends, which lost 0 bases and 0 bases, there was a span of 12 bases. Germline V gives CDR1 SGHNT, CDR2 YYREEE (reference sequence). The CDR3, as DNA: TGTGCCAGCAGCTTGGAAATCTGGGGGGACCAAGAGACCCAGTACTTC. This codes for CASSLEIWGDQETQYF.

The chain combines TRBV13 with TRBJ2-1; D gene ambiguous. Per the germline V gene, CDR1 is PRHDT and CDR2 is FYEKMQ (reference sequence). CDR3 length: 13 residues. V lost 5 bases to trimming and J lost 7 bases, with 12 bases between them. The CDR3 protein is CASSPGRQNEQFF. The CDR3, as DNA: TGTGCCAGCAGCCCTGGACGCCAGAATGAGCAGTTCTTC.

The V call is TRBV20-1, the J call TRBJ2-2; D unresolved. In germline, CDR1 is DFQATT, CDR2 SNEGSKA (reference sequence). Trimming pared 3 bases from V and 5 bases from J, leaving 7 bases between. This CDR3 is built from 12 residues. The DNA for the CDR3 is TGCAGTGCTAGTTTGTGGACCGGGGAGCTGTTTTTT. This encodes CSASLWTGELFF.

CDR3 bases: TGTGCCAGCGCCTTGGGGGGGGCGGGGGGCACAGATACGCAGTATTTT. This codes for CASALGGAGGTDTQYF. This rearrangement joins TRBV3-1 (or the pseudogene TRBV3-2) to TRBJ2-3, with a possible D match to TRBD2 (7 bases). The CDR3 sequence is 16 residues long. V shed 8 bases and J shed 1 base, with 19 bases lying between them. Germline lookup yields CDR1 LGHDT and CDR2 YNNKEL (reference sequence).

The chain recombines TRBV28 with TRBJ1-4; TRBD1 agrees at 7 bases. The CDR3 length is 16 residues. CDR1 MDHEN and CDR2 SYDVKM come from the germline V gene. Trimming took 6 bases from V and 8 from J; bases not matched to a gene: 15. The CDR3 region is CASSPTRLGQKEKLFF. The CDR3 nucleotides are TGTGCCAGCAGCCCTACGCGGTTGGGACAGAAAGAAAAACTGTTTTTT.

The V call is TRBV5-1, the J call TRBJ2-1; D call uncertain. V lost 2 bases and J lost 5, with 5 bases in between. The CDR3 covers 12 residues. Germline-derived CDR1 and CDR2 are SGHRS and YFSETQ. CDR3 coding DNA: TGCGCCAGCAGCTTAAGTGACAATGAGCAGTTCTTC. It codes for CASSLSDNEQFF.

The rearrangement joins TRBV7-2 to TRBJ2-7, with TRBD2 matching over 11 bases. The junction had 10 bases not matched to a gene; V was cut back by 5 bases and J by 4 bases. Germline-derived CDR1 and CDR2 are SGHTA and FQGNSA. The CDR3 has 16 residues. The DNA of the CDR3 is TGTGCCAGCAGCGGGCTGGGGCTAGCGGGGGGATACGAGCAGTACTTC. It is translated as CASSGLGLAGGYEQYF. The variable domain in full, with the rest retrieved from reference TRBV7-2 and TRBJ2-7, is GAGVSQSPSNKVTEKGKDVELRCDPISGHTALYWYRQSLGQGLEFLIYFQGNSAPDKSGLPSDRFSAERTGGSVSTLTIQRTQQEDSAVYLCASSGLGLAGGYEQYFGPGTRLTVT.

As DNA, the CDR3 is TGTGCCAGCAGCTATAAGGACCCTCAAGGCGAGCAGTACTTC. Translated: CASSYKDPQGEQYF. This sequence joins TRBV27 and TRBJ2-7; no clear D. Trimming took off 6 bases at V and 6 bases at J, with 18 bases between the two ends. Germline V gives CDR1 MNHEY, CDR2 SMNVEV (reference sequence). The length of the CDR3 is 14 residues.

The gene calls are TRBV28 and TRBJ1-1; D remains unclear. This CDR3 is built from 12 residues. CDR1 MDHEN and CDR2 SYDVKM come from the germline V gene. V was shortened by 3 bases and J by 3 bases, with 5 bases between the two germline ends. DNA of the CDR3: TGTGCCAGCAGTTTTGAGTACACTGAAGCTTTCTTT. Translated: CASSFEYTEAFF. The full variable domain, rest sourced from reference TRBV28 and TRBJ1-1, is DVKVTQSSRYLVKRTGEKVFLECVQDMDHENMFWYRQDPGLGLRLIYFSYDVKMKEKGDIPEGYSVSREKKERFSLILESASTNQTSMYLCASSFEYTEAFFGQGTRLTVV.

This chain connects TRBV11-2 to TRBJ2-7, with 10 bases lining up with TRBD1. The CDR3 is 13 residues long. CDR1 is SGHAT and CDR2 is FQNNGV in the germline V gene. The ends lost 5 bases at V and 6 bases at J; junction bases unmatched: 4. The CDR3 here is CASSPDRGREQYF. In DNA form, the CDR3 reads TGTGCCAGCAGCCCCGACAGGGGGCGCGAGCAGTACTTC.

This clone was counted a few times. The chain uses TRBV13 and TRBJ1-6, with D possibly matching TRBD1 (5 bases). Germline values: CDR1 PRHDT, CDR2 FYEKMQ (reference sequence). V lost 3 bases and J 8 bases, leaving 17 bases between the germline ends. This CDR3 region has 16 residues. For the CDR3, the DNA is TGTGCCAGCAGCTTTCCGGGACCACGAGGGGATTCACCCCTCCACTTT. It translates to CASSFPGPRGDSPLHF.

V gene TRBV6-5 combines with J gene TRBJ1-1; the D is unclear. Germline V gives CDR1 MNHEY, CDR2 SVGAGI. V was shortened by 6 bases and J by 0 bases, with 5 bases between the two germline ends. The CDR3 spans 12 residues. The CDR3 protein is CASRRMNTEAFF. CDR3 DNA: TGTGCCAGCAGACGGATGAACACTGAAGCTTTCTTT.

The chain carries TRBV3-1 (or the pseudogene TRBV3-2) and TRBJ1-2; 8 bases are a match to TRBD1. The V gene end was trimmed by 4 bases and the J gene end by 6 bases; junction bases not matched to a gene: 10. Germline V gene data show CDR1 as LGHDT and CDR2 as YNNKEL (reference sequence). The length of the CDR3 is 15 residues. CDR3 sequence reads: CASSPRDRLTNGYTF. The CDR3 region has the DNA TGTGCCAGCAGCCCTCGGGACAGGTTGACCAATGGCTACACCTTC.

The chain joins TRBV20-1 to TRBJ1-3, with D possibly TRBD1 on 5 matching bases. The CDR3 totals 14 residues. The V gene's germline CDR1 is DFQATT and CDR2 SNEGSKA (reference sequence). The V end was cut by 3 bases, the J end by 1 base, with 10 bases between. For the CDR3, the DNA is TGCAGTGCTAGTCGGGGGGTTTCTGGAAACACCATATATTTT. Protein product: CSASRGVSGNTIYF.

The CDR3: CASSFDRDRDSYNSPLHF. The DNA of the CDR3 is TGTGCCAGCAGTTTCGACCGGGACAGGGACTCCTATAATTCACCCCTCCACTTT. The genes are TRBV6-2 or TRBV6-3 and TRBJ1-6; TRBD1 agrees at 9 bases. J lost 0 bases, V lost 4 bases, and 7 bases had no gene match. The CDR3 contains 18 residues. CDR1 and CDR2 from the germline V gene are MNHEY and SVGEGT.